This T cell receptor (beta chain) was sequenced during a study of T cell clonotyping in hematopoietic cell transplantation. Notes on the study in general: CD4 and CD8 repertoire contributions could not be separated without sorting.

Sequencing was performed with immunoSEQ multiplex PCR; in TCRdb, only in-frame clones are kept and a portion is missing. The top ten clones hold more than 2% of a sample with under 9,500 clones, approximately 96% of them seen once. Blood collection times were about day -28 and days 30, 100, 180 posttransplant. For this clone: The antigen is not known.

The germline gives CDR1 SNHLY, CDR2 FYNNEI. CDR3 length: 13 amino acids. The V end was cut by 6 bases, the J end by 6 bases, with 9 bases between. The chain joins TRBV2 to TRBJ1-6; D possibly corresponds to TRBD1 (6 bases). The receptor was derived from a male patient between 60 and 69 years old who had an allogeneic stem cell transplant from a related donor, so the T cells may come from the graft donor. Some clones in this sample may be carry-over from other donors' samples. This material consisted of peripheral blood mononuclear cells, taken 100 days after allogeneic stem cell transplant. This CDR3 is CASRQGRNSPLHF. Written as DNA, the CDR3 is TGTGCCAGCAGACAGGGACGTAATTCACCCCTCCACTTT.